The 26 T cell receptor beta chains given below trace back to one sample, sequenced in a study of shared clonotypes between healthy human individuals. The table came from immunoSEQ multiplex PCR; TCRdb's copy has only in-frame clones and leaves some out. The sample includes over a million clones, roughly 96% of them seen just once. The sample was naive CD4+ T cells sorted from blood. The subset denotes: CD45RA+ positively selected. The receptors come from a man younger than 40 in good health.

The gene calls are TRBV7-2 and TRBJ2-1, with 8 bases fitting TRBD1. The CDR3 consists of 16 residues. The V gene end was trimmed by 6 bases and the J gene end by 5 bases; junction bases not matched to a gene: 12. The V gene's germline CDR1 is SGHTA and CDR2 FQGNSA. The CDR3: CASRRFQGARNNEQFF. The CDR3 region has the DNA TGTGCCAGCAGACGTTTCCAGGGGGCTCGGAACAATGAGCAGTTCTTC.

The V call is TRBV5-1, the J call TRBJ1-1; tentatively, D is TRBD1 (5 bases). Germline-derived CDR1 and CDR2 are SGHRS and YFSETQ. V lost 3 bases, J lost 7 bases, and 13 bases lay in between. The CDR3 has 13 residues. CDR3 nucleotides: TGCGCCAGCAGCTCTAAGGGGCCGGTTGAAGCTTTCTTT. Translating gives CASSSKGPVEAFF. Combining the CDR3 with reference TRBV5-1 and TRBJ1-1 gives the whole variable domain KAGVTQTPRYLIKTRGQQVTLSCSPISGHRSVSWYQQTPGQGLQFLFEYFSETQRNKGNFPGRFSGRQFSNSRSEMNVSTLELGDSALYLCASSSKGPVEAFFGQGTRLTVV.

This chain uses TRBV6-6 with TRBJ1-5; D is uncertain. Deletions cut 7 bases from V and 5 bases from J, with 15 bases between. The CDR3 length is 14 residues. CDR1 MNHNY and CDR2 SVGAGI come from the germline V gene (reference sequence). The CDR3: CASTNFPLDQPQHF. DNA for the CDR3: TGTGCCAGCACTAACTTTCCTCTGGATCAGCCCCAGCATTTT.

This chain links TRBV29-1 with TRBJ2-3; 7 bases fit TRBD2. The junction had 2 bases not matched to a gene; V was cut back by 4 bases and J by 4 bases. The CDR3 has 12 residues. CDR1 SQVTM and CDR2 ANQGSEA come from the germline V gene. DNA of the CDR3: TGCAGCGTTGGGCTAGCGGCAGATACGCAGTATTTT. Translated, it gives CSVGLAADTQYF.

This chain uses TRBV12-5 with TRBJ2-7; the match to TRBD2 covers 11 bases. CDR1 and CDR2 (germline): LGHNT, FRNRAP. V was clipped by 4 bases and J by 5 bases; unmatched bases: 7. The CDR3 totals 15 residues. The CDR3 bases are TGTGCTAGTGGTTCTGGCCTAGCGGGAGGCGACGAGCAGTACTTC. The encoded protein is CASGSGLAGGDEQYF.

Regarding this clone: Distinct nucleotide sequences in the sample also encode this CDR3. This chain links TRBV6-5 with TRBJ2-7; D is perhaps TRBD1 (6 bases). Trimming stripped 3 bases from V and 4 bases from J, with 13 bases between. The V gene's germline CDR1 is MNHEY and CDR2 SVGAGI. The length of the CDR3 is 14 residues. The CDR3 spells CASSYSGQPYEQYF. DNA for the CDR3: TGTGCCAGCAGTTATTCCGGACAGCCATACGAGCAGTACTTC.

The rearrangement uses TRBV9 and TRBJ2-2, with a weak D call TRBD2 (6 bases). The V gene lost 0 bases and the J gene lost 3 bases, with 15 bases spanning the gap. The CDR3 runs 17 residues. The germline gives CDR1 SGDLS, CDR2 YYNGEE. CDR3 nucleotide sequence: TGTGCCAGCAGCGTAGCCGGGAGTACTGTGTACACCGGGGAGCTGTTTTTT. Amino acids: CASSVAGSTVYTGELFF.

The J gene is TRBJ2-7, the V gene TRBV14; the match to TRBD1 covers 8 bases. The CDR3 has 13 residues. V was pared by 9 bases and J by 4 bases, with 8 bases of the junction left unmatched. The germline CDR1 and CDR2 sequences are SGHDN and FVKESK. The CDR3 loop reads CARDQQGDYEQYF. CDR3 DNA sequence: TGTGCCAGGGACCAACAGGGGGATTACGAGCAGTACTTC.

V gene TRBV5-4 combines with J gene TRBJ2-3, with 10 nucleotides matching TRBD2. The V gene end was trimmed by 4 bases and the J gene end by 3 bases; junction bases not matched to a gene: 14. The CDR3 is made up of 18 amino acids. From germline, CDR1 is SGHNT and CDR2 YYREEE (reference sequence). CDR3 DNA sequence: TGTGCCAGCAGCCAGAGAAGGGCTAGCGGGAGAGGGACAGATACGCAGTATTTT. Translation gives CASSQRRASGRGTDTQYF.

This clone was observed once. This sequence joins TRBV7-8 and TRBJ1-4; 8 bases are shared with TRBD1. This CDR3 has 16 residues. With 1 base clipped from V and 5 bases from J, the junction kept 6 bases outside the gene matches. Germline CDR1 reads SGHVS; CDR2 reads FQNEAQ. The CDR3 is CASSLVWDRTNEKLFF. The CDR3 DNA reads as TGTGCCAGCAGCTTAGTTTGGGACAGGACCAATGAAAAACTGTTTTTT.

The chain couples TRBV7-2 to TRBJ1-5, with 7 nucleotides matching TRBD1. V trimming: 4 bases; J trimming: 7 bases; junction bases outside the gene matches: 7. The CDR3 covers 14 residues. Germline V gives CDR1 SGHTA, CDR2 FQGNSA. The CDR3 coding sequence is TGTGCCAGCAGCTCCACAGGGGTCAGGCAGCCCCAGCATTTT. This sequence encodes CASSSTGVRQPQHF.

This clone has a single count. The chain is built from TRBV27 and TRBJ2-7; D possibly corresponds to TRBD1 (5 bases). V was shortened by 6 bases and J by 1 base, with 13 bases between the two germline ends. This CDR3 has 14 residues. Germline assignment: CDR1 MNHEY and CDR2 SMNVEV (reference sequence). CDR3 in DNA: TGTGCCAGCAGAGAAGGGGCAGTGTCCTACGAGCAGTACTTC. The encoded protein is CASREGAVSYEQYF.

CDR3 bases: TGTGCCAGCTCACCTACTACGTTTGCCAGGAGCAATCAGCCCCAGCATTTT. Translated: CASSPTTFARSNQPQHF. This rearrangement joins TRBV18 to TRBJ1-5; D is undetermined. Germline V CDR1 and CDR2: KGHSH, LQKENI. The CDR3 consists of 17 residues. Trimming removed 3 bases from V and 1 base from J, with 16 bases in between. Variable domain in full (rest from reference TRBV18 and TRBJ1-5): NAGVMQNPRHLVRRRGQEARLRCSPMKGHSHVYWYRQLPEEGLKFMVYLQKENIIDESGMPKERFSAEFPKEGPSILRIQQVVRGDSAAYFCASSPTTFARSNQPQHFGDGTRLSIL.

The genes are TRBV18 and TRBJ2-7, with 10 bases lining up with TRBD1. In germline, CDR1 is KGHSH, CDR2 LQKENI. The CDR3 runs to 16 residues. Trimming at V came to 4 bases and at J to 7 bases, leaving 13 bases not matched to a gene. The CDR3: CASSLFYRDRGQEQYF. In DNA form, the CDR3 reads TGTGCCAGCTCACTTTTTTACCGGGACAGGGGTCAGGAGCAGTACTTC.

The chain is built from TRBV5-5 and TRBJ1-5; D not resolved. The germline gives CDR1 SGHKS, CDR2 YYEKEE (reference sequence). V was clipped by 1 base and J by 11 bases, with 19 bases between them. The CDR3 covers 15 residues. The CDR3 sequence is CASSLLVRSRSAQHF. CDR3 nucleotides: TGTGCCAGCAGCTTGCTCGTCAGGTCCCGAAGCGCCCAGCATTTT.

This chain connects TRBV10-2 to TRBJ2-7, with D possibly TRBD2 on 6 matching bases. CDR1 and CDR2 (germline): WSHSY, SAAADI. The CDR3 has 13 amino acids. V lost 9 bases to trimming and J lost 0 bases, with 12 bases between them. Written as DNA, the CDR3 is TGCGCCAGTTCCGTCGGGGGCTCCTACGAGCAGTACTTC. It yields the protein CASSVGGSYEQYF.

The chain employs TRBV18 and TRBJ2-6; D uncertain. Germline V gene data show CDR1 as KGHSH and CDR2 as LQKENI. The V end was cut by 4 bases, the J end by 0 bases, with 4 bases between. The CDR3 contains 14 residues. CDR3 region: CASSLSSGANVLTF. CDR3 in DNA: TGTGCCAGCTCACTTTCCTCTGGGGCCAACGTCCTGACTTTC. The full variable domain, with the rest looked up from reference TRBV18 and TRBJ2-6, is NAGVMQNPRHLVRRRGQEARLRCSPMKGHSHVYWYRQLPEEGLKFMVYLQKENIIDESGMPKERFSAEFPKEGPSILRIQQVVRGDSAAYFCASSLSSGANVLTFGAGSRLTVL.

The chain links TRBV10-1 to TRBJ2-1, with 7 nucleotides matching TRBD1. This CDR3 is 12 amino acids long. CDR1 is WNHNN and CDR2 is SYGVQD in the germline V gene (reference sequence). With V trimmed by 6 bases and J by 12 bases, 8 bases remained unmatched. The CDR3, as DNA: TGCGCCAGCAGCCAAGACAGGGAGTGGCAGTTCTTC. This translates into CASSQDREWQFF.

In nucleotides, the CDR3 is TGCGCCAGCAGCTTGGATATCGGGCAAGATACGCAGTATTTT. Its protein is CASSLDIGQDTQYF. The gene calls are TRBV5-1 and TRBJ2-3, with no clear D. V lost 0 bases and J 5 bases, leaving 10 bases between the germline ends. The CDR3 covers 14 residues. Germline loops: CDR1 SGHRS, CDR2 YFSETQ. Together with reference TRBV5-1 and TRBJ2-3, the CDR3 gives the full variable domain: KAGVTQTPRYLIKTRGQQVTLSCSPISGHRSVSWYQQTPGQGLQFLFEYFSETQRNKGNFPGRFSGRQFSNSRSEMNVSTLELGDSALYLCASSLDIGQDTQYFGPGTRLTVL.

The chain recombines TRBV6-5 with TRBJ1-5; possible D gene TRBD1, 6 bases. Trimming pared 4 bases from V and 7 bases from J, leaving 11 bases between. CDR1 is MNHEY, CDR2 SVGAGI, per germline. This CDR3 region has 13 residues. The CDR3 loop is CASSLGRGQPQHF. CDR3 nucleotide sequence: TGTGCCAGCAGTTTGGGCAGGGGCCAGCCCCAGCATTTT.

This clone has only one observation. V is TRBV5-5 and J is TRBJ2-3, with 7 bases matching TRBD1. The CDR3 is 14 residues long. Germline-derived CDR1 and CDR2 are SGHKS and YYEKEE (reference sequence). The trim removed 3 bases at V and 0 bases at J, leaving 1 base unmatched. CDR3 bases: TGTGCCAGCAGCTCGGGACAGAGCACAGATACGCAGTATTTT. It is translated as CASSSGQSTDTQYF. Variable domain in full (rest from reference TRBV5-5 and TRBJ2-3): DAGVTQSPTHLIKTRGQQVTLRCSPISGHKSVSWYQQVLGQGPQFIFQYYEKEERGRGNFPDRFSARQFPNYSSELNVNALLLGDSALYLCASSSGQSTDTQYFGPGTRLTVL.

This chain links TRBV30 with TRBJ2-6; TRBD2 is a possible D gene (5 bases). V lost 5 bases and J lost 0, with 20 bases in between. CDR1 and CDR2 from the germline V gene are GTSNPN and SVGIG (reference sequence). The CDR3 runs to 18 residues. Here the CDR3 reads CAWDRGLGYSSGANVLTF. As DNA, the CDR3 is TGTGCCTGGGATCGGGGTCTTGGGTACAGCTCTGGGGCCAACGTCCTGACTTTC.

The chain combines TRBV6-6 with TRBJ1-2; TRBD1 matches at 11 bases. Unmatched junction bases numbered 7, after V lost 6 bases and J lost 4 bases. CDR1 is MNHNY, CDR2 SVGAGI, per germline (reference sequence). CDR3 size: 15 residues. This chain's CDR3 is CASSSGTGGTYGYTF. The CDR3 DNA reads TGTGCCAGCAGCTCCGGGACAGGGGGAACCTATGGCTACACCTTC.

The chain employs TRBV19 and TRBJ1-3; D remains ambiguous. CDR3 size: 17 residues. Germline CDR1 is LNHDA and CDR2 is SQIVND (reference sequence). Trimming cost V 3 bases and J 6 bases, with 21 bases left between them. The CDR3 DNA reads TGTGCCAGTAGTATCGTCGGGCATTTGAGTCCGGAAAACACCATATATTTT. This codes for CASSIVGHLSPENTIYF. Based on the CDR3 plus reference TRBV19 and TRBJ1-3, the full variable domain is DGGITQSPKYLFRKEGQNVTLSCEQNLNHDAMYWYRQDPGQGLRLIYYSQIVNDFQKGDIAEGYSVSREKKESFPLTVTSAQKNPTAFYLCASSIVGHLSPENTIYFGEGSWLTVV.

The CDR3 is CASSRTSGSLYYEQYF. The DNA of the CDR3 is TGCGCCAGCAGCAGGACTAGCGGGAGCCTCTACTACGAGCAGTACTTC. This sequence joins TRBV5-1 and TRBJ2-7; TRBD2 matches at 13 bases. The CDR3 is made up of 16 amino acids. Trimming took 4 bases from V and 3 from J; bases not matched to a gene: 7. Germline V gives CDR1 SGHRS, CDR2 YFSETQ.

This clone was found once. V is TRBV11-2 and J is TRBJ2-3, with TRBD2 as a possible D gene (7 bases). The germline V gene has CDR1 SGHAT and CDR2 FQNNGV. This CDR3 comprises 16 residues. With 0 bases removed from V and 4 bases from J, the gap between germline ends came to 14 bases. The CDR3 spells CASSLDPGGASDTQYF. Here the CDR3 DNA reads TGTGCCAGCAGCTTAGATCCGGGGGGCGCGTCAGATACGCAGTATTTT.